The 18 T cell receptor beta chains below come from one sample, sequenced in a study of early T cells in non-severe SARS-CoV-2 infection. Via MiXCR, TCRdb re-called the 5' RACE reads, giving one row per CDR3 protein. The profile shows about 44,000 distinct CDR3 sequences, roughly 23% of them singletons. Sequenced here: whole blood, sampled at baseline. The receptors here all came from an adult who was a healthcare worker with PCR-confirmed SARS-CoV-2 infection or an uninfected control (not recorded which).

The table lists this clonotype with a few counts. The chain is built from TRBV11-1 and TRBJ1-1, with 8 bases fitting TRBD1. The V segment lost 2 bases and the J segment 4 bases; nucleotides outside the gene matches: 6. Germline lookup yields CDR1 SGHAT and CDR2 FQDESV (reference sequence). This CDR3 has 15 residues. CDR3 amino acids: CASSLSQGASTEAFF. Written as DNA, the CDR3 is TGTGCCAGCAGCTTAAGCCAGGGGGCTAGCACTGAAGCTTTCTTT.

This clonotype showed up many times. The rearrangement uses TRBV11-2 and TRBJ2-7; possible D gene TRBD1, 6 bases. This CDR3 contains 14 residues. Germline-derived CDR1 and CDR2 are SGHAT and FQNNGV. V gave up 5 bases and J gave up 1 base, with 12 bases separating them. This CDR3 is CASSRPQGSYEQYF. The CDR3 DNA is TGTGCCAGCAGCCGCCCCCAGGGGTCCTACGAGCAGTACTTC.

Here the CDR3 DNA reads TGTGCCAGCAGCGGCCGGAGGACAGGGCGGGACGAGCAGTACTTC. This encodes CASSGRRTGRDEQYF. The chain uses TRBV7-6 and TRBJ2-7; 8 positions match TRBD1. This CDR3 region has 15 residues. V was clipped by 5 bases and J by 5 bases; unmatched bases: 11. Germline V gene data show CDR1 as SGHVS and CDR2 as FNYEAQ. The full variable domain, rest sourced from reference TRBV7-6 and TRBJ2-7, is GAGVSQSPRYKVTKRGQDVALRCDPISGHVSLYWYRQALGQGPEFLTYFNYEAQQDKSGLPNDRFSAERPEGSISTLTIQRTEQRDSAMYRCASSGRRTGRDEQYFGPGTRLTVT.

The chain uses TRBV19 and TRBJ2-3; unclear D gene. CDR3 length: 13 residues. The V end was cut by 6 bases, the J end by 0 bases, with 7 bases between. The germline gives CDR1 LNHDA, CDR2 SQIVND (reference sequence). The CDR3 loop is CASRATSTDTQYF. In nucleotides, the CDR3 is TGTGCCAGTAGAGCTACTAGCACAGATACGCAGTATTTT.

This clonotype was counted between two and nine times. The chain couples TRBV5-1 to TRBJ2-1, with D perhaps TRBD1 (7 bases). The germline V and J ends were trimmed by 0 bases and 8 bases, with 12 bases remaining between them. The CDR3 spans 14 residues. In germline, CDR1 is SGHRS, CDR2 YFSETQ. The CDR3 region has the DNA TGCGCCAGCAGCTTGGGACAGGGAGGATATGAGCAGTTCTTC. Protein product: CASSLGQGGYEQFF.

This clonotype is termed medium-sized. The rearrangement links TRBV7-9 to TRBJ1-1; maybe TRBD1 (5 bases). CDR1 is SEHNR, CDR2 FQNEAQ, per germline (reference sequence). The ends were cut back, 1 base at V and 1 base at J, with 10 bases in the middle. The CDR3 runs 15 residues. The CDR3 here is CASSLEGPANTEAFF. CDR3 sequence (DNA): TGTGCCAGCAGCTTAGAGGGGCCGGCGAACACTGAAGCTTTCTTT.

CDR3 DNA: TGCAGTGCTAGGGGCCTTACCTACGAGCAGTACTTC. Translating gives CSARGLTYEQYF. The rearrangement links TRBV20-1 to TRBJ2-7; D remains unclear. V was clipped by 3 bases and J by 2 bases, with 8 bases between them. The CDR3 length is 12 residues. Germline assignment: CDR1 DFQATT and CDR2 SNEGSKA (reference sequence).

CDR3 bases: TGTGCCAGCAGCCCCGGCCTAAGGGCTTACAATGAGCAGTTCTTC. Translating it yields CASSPGLRAYNEQFF. The rearrangement joins TRBV6-5 to TRBJ2-1; D not resolved. Trimming pared 6 bases from V and 4 bases from J, leaving 16 bases between. The CDR3 contains 15 residues. Germline lookup yields CDR1 MNHEY and CDR2 SVGAGI.

This chain joins TRBV5-1 and TRBJ1-1, with D tentatively TRBD1 (6 bases). CDR3 length equals 14 residues. Germline assignment: CDR1 SGHRS and CDR2 YFSETQ. Between the trimmed V and J ends, which lost 0 bases and 5 bases, there was a span of 11 bases. The DNA for the CDR3 is TGCGCCAGCAGCTTGGAGGGGGGCACGACTGAAGCTTTCTTT. Translation: CASSLEGGTTEAFF.

The rearrangement joins TRBV5-1 to TRBJ2-7; D unresolved. The CDR3 sequence is 14 residues long. Trimming removed 1 base from V and 1 base from J, with 9 bases in between. In germline, CDR1 is SGHRS, CDR2 YFSETQ. This CDR3 is CASSLLMGSYEQYF. In DNA form, the CDR3 reads TGCGCCAGCAGCTTGCTTATGGGATCCTACGAGCAGTACTTC.

This clonotype was seen more than once but under ten times. The chain employs TRBV5-6 and TRBJ1-1, with unresolved D. Trimming took off 4 bases at V and 7 bases at J, with 11 bases between the two ends. Germline assignment: CDR1 SGHDT and CDR2 YYEEEE. This CDR3 spans 12 amino acids. The CDR3 DNA reads TGTGCCAGCAGCGCGGAGGGCCGTGAAGCTTTCTTT. Its translation: CASSAEGREAFF.

This clonotype occurred a few times. The chain couples TRBV20-1 to TRBJ2-1, with D perhaps TRBD2 (7 bases). CDR3 size: 13 residues. Germline CDR1 DFQATT, CDR2 SNEGSKA (reference sequence). Trimming removed 6 bases from V and 8 bases from J, with 17 bases in between. This chain's CDR3 is CSAPRGDNDEQFF. The CDR3 nucleotides are TGCAGTGCCCCTCGGGGGGACAACGATGAGCAGTTCTTC.

Many counts were recorded for this clonotype. Germline is not matched at one junction end, which may reflect a read error. V and J are TRBV5-6 and TRBJ2-7; 11 positions match TRBD1. CDR3 length: 12 residues. Germline loops: CDR1 SGHDT, CDR2 YYEEEE. CDR3 coding DNA: TGTGCCAGCAGCTTGCTGGACAGGGGGCCGGACTTC. Its protein product is CASSLLDRGPDF.

The chain carries TRBV4-1 and TRBJ2-3; D is undetermined. CDR3 length: 14 residues. Germline lookup yields CDR1 MGHRA and CDR2 YSYEKL. Trimming cost V 1 base and J 1 base, with 6 bases left between them. CDR3 protein: CASSQVAGTDTQYF. The CDR3, as DNA: TGCGCCAGCAGCCAAGTCGCTGGCACAGATACGCAGTATTTT.

This clonotype occurred many times. An end of the junction differs from the germline gene, which may be a read error. The chain couples TRBV2 to TRBJ2-1; 9 nucleotides line up with TRBD2. The V gene's germline CDR1 is SNHLY and CDR2 FYNNEI. This CDR3 spans 15 amino acids. The CDR3 loop reads CASSGASGDDNEQFF. CDR3 in DNA: TGCGCCAGCAGTGGGGCTAGCGGGGATGACAATGAGCAGTTCTTC.

This clonotype appeared a few times. The chain carries TRBV3-1 and TRBJ2-3, with D unclear. Between the trimmed V and J ends, which lost 4 bases and 2 bases, there was a span of 13 bases. The CDR3 is 15 residues long. CDR1 LGHDT and CDR2 YNNKEL come from the germline V gene (reference sequence). For the CDR3, the DNA is TGTGCCAGCAGCCCAGGCAGAAGGCACACAGATACGCAGTATTTT. Translating it yields CASSPGRRHTDTQYF.

This clonotype was counted ten times or more. The chain employs TRBV12-3 or TRBV12-4 and TRBJ2-3; 8 bases are a match to TRBD2. The CDR3 loop spans 14 amino acids. With V trimmed by 8 bases and J by 5 bases, 9 bases remained unmatched. The CDR3 DNA reads TGTGCCAGCGGGATGGGACTAGAGGAAGATACGCAGTATTTT. Protein: CASGMGLEEDTQYF.

In its sample, this clonotype was seen a few times. The rearrangement joins TRBV1 to TRBJ1-1; TRBD1, the table's D call, was not compared with the DNA. TRBV1 is termed a pseudogene. The CDR3 has 15 amino acids. Written as DNA, the CDR3 is TGCACCAGCAGCCGAGGGGGGCGCATGAACACTGAAGCTTTCTTT. This gives the protein CTSSRGGRMNTEAFF.